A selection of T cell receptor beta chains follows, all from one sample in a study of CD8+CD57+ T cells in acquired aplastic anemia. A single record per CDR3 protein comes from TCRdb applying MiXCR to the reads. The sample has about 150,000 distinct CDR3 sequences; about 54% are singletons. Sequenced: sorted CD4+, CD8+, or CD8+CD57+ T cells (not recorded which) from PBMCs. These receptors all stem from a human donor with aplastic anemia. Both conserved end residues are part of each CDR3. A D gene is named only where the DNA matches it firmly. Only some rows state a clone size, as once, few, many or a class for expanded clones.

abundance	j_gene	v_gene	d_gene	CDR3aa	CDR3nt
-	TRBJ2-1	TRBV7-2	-	CASLQWGNEQFF	TGTGCCAGCCTTCAATGGGGTAATGAGCAGTTCTTC
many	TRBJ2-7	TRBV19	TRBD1	CASSTLGQAFVEQYF	TGTGCCAGTAGCACTCTGGGACAGGCTTTCGTCGAGCAGTACTTC
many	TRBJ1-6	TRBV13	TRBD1	CASSSLRTGNSPLHF	TGTGCCAGCAGCTCGCTGAGGACAGGGAATTCACCCCTCCACTTT
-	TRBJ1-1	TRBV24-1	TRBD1	CATSGPRQGNTEAFF	TGTGCCACCAGTGGTCCCCGACAGGGAAACACTGAAGCTTTCTTT
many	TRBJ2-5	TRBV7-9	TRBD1	CASSRTGAQETQYF	TGTGCCAGCAGCCGAACAGGGGCTCAAGAGACCCAGTACTTC
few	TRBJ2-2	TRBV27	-	CASSLSGDTGELFF	TGTGCCAGCAGTTTATCGGGGGATACCGGGGAGCTGTTTTTT
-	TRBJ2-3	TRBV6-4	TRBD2	CASSRTSGGKDTQYF	TGTGCCAGCAGTCGGACTAGCGGGGGGAAAGATACGCAGTATTTT
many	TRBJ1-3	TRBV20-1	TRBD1	CSAHLRTGASKNTIYF	TGCAGTGCCCATCTCCGGACAGGGGCGTCGAAAAACACCATATATTTT
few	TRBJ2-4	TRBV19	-	CASSIDQRAAENIQYF	TGTGCCAGTAGTATAGATCAACGGGCAGCCGAAAACATTCAGTACTTC
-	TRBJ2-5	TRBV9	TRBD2	CASSYTWGGQETQYF	TGTGCCAGCAGCTACACCTGGGGAGGGCAAGAGACCCAGTACTTC
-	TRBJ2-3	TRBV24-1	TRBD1	CATSDRDRGKPDTQYF	TGTGCCACCAGTGACCGAGACAGGGGGAAGCCAGATACGCAGTATTTT
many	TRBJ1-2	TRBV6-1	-	CASTPTEGAYGYTF	TGTGCCAGCACCCCCACCGAGGGCGCCTATGGCTACACCTTC
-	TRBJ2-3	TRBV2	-	CASSDRAVRTDTQYF	TGTGCCAGCAGTGACCGAGCGGTAAGGACAGATACGCAGTATTTT
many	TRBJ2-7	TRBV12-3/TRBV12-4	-	CASSLVGSYYEQYF	TGTGCCAGCAGTTTAGTTGGGTCCTACTACGAGCAGTACTTC
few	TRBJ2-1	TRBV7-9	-	CASSRGIDEQFF	TGTGCCAGCAGCCGGGGAATAGATGAGCAGTTCTTC
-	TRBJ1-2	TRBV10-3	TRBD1	CAISTGGGYGYTF	TGTGCCATCAGCACAGGGGGCGGCTATGGCTACACCTTC
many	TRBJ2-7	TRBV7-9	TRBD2	CASSPGGYEQYF	TGTGCCAGCAGCCCCGGGGGGTACGAGCAGTACTTC
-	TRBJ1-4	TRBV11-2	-	CASSSTRTATNEKLFF	TGTGCCAGCAGCTCGACGCGGACAGCAACTAATGAAAAACTGTTTTTT
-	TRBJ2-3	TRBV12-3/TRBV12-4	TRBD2	CASSFIGLAGEADTQYF	TGTGCCAGCAGTTTTATCGGACTAGCGGGAGAGGCAGATACGCAGTATTTT
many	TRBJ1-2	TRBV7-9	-	CASSPKDGDYGYTF	TGCGCCAGCAGCCCAAAGGACGGGGACTATGGCTACACCTTC
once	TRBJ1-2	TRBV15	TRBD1	CATSSSFTGGAGYTF	TGTGCCACCAGCAGCTCATTCACAGGGGGCGCGGGCTACACCTTC
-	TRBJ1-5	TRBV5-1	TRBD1	CASRKGTGENQPQHF	TGCGCCAGCAGGAAGGGGACAGGGGAGAATCAGCCCCAGCATTTT
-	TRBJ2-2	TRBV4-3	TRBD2	CASSQDLSGGASGELFF	TGCGCCAGCAGCCAAGATCTAAGCGGGGGGGCCTCTGGGGAGCTGTTTTTT
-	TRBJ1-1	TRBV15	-	CVTSRDWTNTEAFF	TGTGTCACCAGCAGAGATTGGACGAACACTGAAGCTTTCTTT
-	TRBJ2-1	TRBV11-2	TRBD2	CASTLGASGGGYEQFF	TGTGCCAGCACCCTCGGGGCTAGCGGAGGCGGATATGAGCAGTTCTTC
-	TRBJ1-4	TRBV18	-	CASSVSGAEEKLFF	TGTGCCAGCTCAGTGAGTGGGGCTGAGGAAAAACTGTTTTTT
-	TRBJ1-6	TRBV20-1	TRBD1	CSAPPRTGESPLHF	TGCAGTGCTCCGCCCAGGACAGGGGAATCACCCCTCCACTTT
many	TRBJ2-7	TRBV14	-	CASSQESGYTSSYEQYF	TGTGCCAGCAGCCAAGAAAGTGGGTACACCAGCTCCTACGAGCAGTACTTC
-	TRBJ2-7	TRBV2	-	CASSEAGSGSSYEQYF	TGTGCCAGCAGTGAAGCGGGCTCGGGATCCTCCTACGAGCAGTACTTC
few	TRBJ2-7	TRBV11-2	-	CASSLGPRAGPPGEQYF	TGTGCCAGCAGCTTAGGTCCCCGTGCGGGGCCTCCGGGGGAGCAGTACTTC
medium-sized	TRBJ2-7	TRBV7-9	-	CASSLAGGYEQYF	TGTGCCAGCAGCTTAGCGGGAGGATACGAGCAGTACTTC
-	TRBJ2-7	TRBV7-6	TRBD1	CASSLRTGEEYEQYF	TGTGCCAGCAGCTTAAGGACAGGGGAGGAATACGAGCAGTACTTC
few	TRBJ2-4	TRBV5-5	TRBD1	CASSLLSGTGAKNIQYF	TGTGCCAGCAGCTTGTTATCCGGGACAGGGGCCAAAAACATTCAGTACTTC
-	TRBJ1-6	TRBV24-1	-	CATSDSGPFSPLHF	TGTGCCACCAGTGACTCCGGACCGTTTTCACCCCTCCACTTT
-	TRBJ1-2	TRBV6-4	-	CASSDSNRNYGYTF	TGTGCCAGCAGTGACTCGAATCGCAACTATGGCTACACCTTC
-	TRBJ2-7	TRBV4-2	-	CASSPEYGLTQYF	TGTGCCAGCAGCCCGGAGTACGGACTCACGCAGTACTTC
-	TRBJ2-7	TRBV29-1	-	CSVLDGTYEQYF	TGCAGCGTCCTAGACGGTACCTACGAGCAGTACTTC
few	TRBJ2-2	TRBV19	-	CASSIGPPGELFF	TGTGCCAGTAGTATAGGCCCTCCGGGGGAGCTGTTTTTT
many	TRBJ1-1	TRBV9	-	CASVGENTEAFF	TGTGCCAGTGTGGGTGAGAACACTGAAGCTTTCTTT
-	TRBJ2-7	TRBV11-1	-	CASSLPSGTWSYEQYF	TGTGCCAGCAGCTTACCCTCCGGGACATGGTCCTACGAGCAGTACTTC
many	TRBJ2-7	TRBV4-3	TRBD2	CASSQSRDYPEQYF	TGCGCCAGCAGCCAGTCCCGGGACTACCCCGAGCAGTACTTC
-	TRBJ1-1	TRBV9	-	CASSVGAGEAFF	TGTGCCAGCAGCGTAGGGGCAGGAGAAGCTTTCTTT